A single sample is the source of the 31 T cell receptor beta chains below, sequenced in a study of T cells in Graves' hyperthyroidism and ophthalmopathy. The CDR3 regions of TCR beta were amplified from RNA transcripts. HTBI primers were used for first-round RT-PCR of the TCR CDR3. TCRdb redid the calling of the multiplex PCR reads with MiXCR, one entry per CDR3 protein. The data show approximately 410,000 distinct CDR3 sequences, roughly 14% seen once. Source material: blood. These TCRs come from a man aged 18 to 29 with Graves' ophthalmopathy.

The V gene is TRBV5-4, the J gene TRBJ2-5; 8 bases fit TRBD1. V lost 3 bases, J lost 5 bases, and 15 bases stayed unmatched. Germline CDR1 is SGHNT and CDR2 is YYREEE (reference sequence). This CDR3 region has 17 residues. CDR3 coding DNA: TGTGCCAGCAGCTCCGGATTGACAGGGGCAGTTTACGAGACCCAGTACTTC. Translation: CASSSGLTGAVYETQYF.

Only a few counts were recorded for this clonotype. The chain links TRBV6-1 to TRBJ2-2; tentatively, D is TRBD1 or TRBD2 (5 bases each). Trimming stripped 6 bases from V and 3 bases from J, with 11 bases between. CDR3 length equals 14 residues. The germline V gene has CDR1 MNHNS and CDR2 SASEGT. The CDR3 DNA reads TGTGCCAGCAGGGCCGGGACCTACACCGGGGAGCTGTTTTTT. As protein: CASRAGTYTGELFF.

This clonotype was found many times. The J gene is TRBJ2-5, the V gene TRBV5-1; TRBD2 agrees at 12 bases. CDR1 and CDR2 (germline): SGHRS, YFSETQ. The CDR3 is 14 amino acids. Unmatched junction bases numbered 7, after V lost 9 bases and J lost 4 bases. CDR3: CATRPGLAGETQYF. CDR3 nucleotide sequence: TGCGCCACTCGTCCGGGACTAGCGGGAGAGACCCAGTACTTC.

This clonotype was observed at least ten times. The chain is built from TRBV7-8 and TRBJ2-7; D might be TRBD2 (6 bases). The germline V gene has CDR1 SGHVS and CDR2 FQNEAQ. The CDR3 has 15 amino acids. Trimming took 5 bases from V and 0 from J, leaving 14 bases between them. The CDR3, as DNA: TGTGCCAGCAGCGCCTTAGCGGTAAGCTCCTACGAGCAGTACTTC. Its protein product is CASSALAVSSYEQYF.

With respect to this clonotype: A read error is possible here, since a much larger clone lies one base away. The genes are TRBV7-9 and TRBJ2-3; 15 positions match TRBD2. The CDR3 totals 20 residues. Germline V gene sequence: CDR1 SEHNR, CDR2 FQNEAQ (reference sequence). The CDR3 sequence: CASSPFLGLAGGLGTDTLYF. In DNA form, the CDR3 reads TGTGCCAGCAGTCCTTTTCTAGGACTAGCGGGGGGGCTTGGCACAGATACGCTGTATTTT.

This clonotype was picked up many times. V usage is TRBV7-2 and J usage is TRBJ2-5; D possibly corresponds to TRBD1 (6 bases). CDR1 is SGHTA and CDR2 is FQGNSA in the germline V gene. This CDR3 contains 14 residues. V lost 2 bases and J 0 bases, leaving 7 bases between the germline ends. The CDR3 DNA reads as TGTGCCAGCAGCTTACAGGGGTACCAAGAGACCCAGTACTTC. Translated: CASSLQGYQETQYF.

The rearrangement uses TRBV27 and TRBJ1-2, with D possibly matching TRBD1 (6 bases). CDR1 is MNHEY and CDR2 is SMNVEV in the germline V gene (reference sequence). The CDR3 runs 17 residues. Trimming removed 10 bases at V and 3 bases at J, with 27 bases between. For the CDR3, the DNA is TGTGCCACCAGAGGGGGGGACTTTTTAAAAGGGGACTATGGCTACACCTTC. Translating gives CATRGGDFLKGDYGYTF.

The chain carries TRBV7-2 and TRBJ2-1; D gene unclear. CDR1 SGHTA and CDR2 FQGNSA come from the germline V gene. The V end was cut by 2 bases, the J end by 4 bases, with 6 bases between. This CDR3 region has 13 residues. The CDR3 DNA sequence: TGTGCCAGCAGCTTAATACGGTACAATGAGCAGTTCTTC. Protein product: CASSLIRYNEQFF.

This clonotype was seen more than once but under ten times. The gene calls are TRBV27 and TRBJ1-5; 7 bases match TRBD1. There are 15 residues in the CDR3. Germline CDR1 is MNHEY and CDR2 is SMNVEV (reference sequence). The V segment lost 2 bases and the J segment 7 bases; nucleotides outside the gene matches: 8. The CDR3 loop is CASSLPPGGGQPQHF. The CDR3 bases are TGTGCCAGCAGTTTACCTCCAGGGGGAGGGCAGCCCCAGCATTTT.

This clonotype was seen more than once but under ten times. The CDR3 DNA is TGTGCCAGCTCACCACCGGGCGGTGGGGACACTGAAGCTTTCTTT. Encoded protein: CASSPPGGGDTEAFF. V and J are TRBV18 and TRBJ1-1; D unclear. Trimming removed 0 bases from V and 3 bases from J, with 11 bases in between. Per the germline V gene, CDR1 is KGHSH and CDR2 is LQKENI. The CDR3 extends over 15 amino acids. The full variable domain, rest sourced from reference TRBV18 and TRBJ1-1, is NAGVMQNPRHLVRRRGQEARLRCSPMKGHSHVYWYRQLPEEGLKFMVYLQKENIIDESGMPKERFSAEFPKEGPSILRIQQVVRGDSAAYFCASSPPGGGDTEAFFGQGTRLTVV.

This chain links TRBV5-1 with TRBJ2-2, with 11 bases aligning to TRBD2. Germline V lookup: CDR1 SGHRS, CDR2 YFSETQ. V was clipped by 7 bases and J by 6 bases; unmatched bases: 11. The CDR3 spans 16 residues. The chain's CDR3 is CASAPRTSGRAGELFF. The CDR3 coding sequence is TGCGCCAGCGCACCCCGGACTAGCGGGCGCGCCGGGGAGCTGTTTTTT.

This clonotype appeared many times. V is TRBV10-3 and J is TRBJ2-7, with 11 bases identical to TRBD2. The V gene's germline CDR1 is ENHRY and CDR2 SYGVKD. CDR3 length equals 14 residues. V lost 10 bases to trimming and J lost 3 bases; unmatched junction nucleotides: 8. The CDR3 coding sequence is TGTGCCACTGTACCGGGACTAGCGGACTACGAGCAGTACTTC. Protein: CATVPGLADYEQYF.

In its sample, this clonotype was seen many times. The chain combines TRBV20-1 with TRBJ2-1, with D possibly being TRBD2 (5 bases). The V gene lost 1 base and the J gene lost 6 bases, with 13 bases spanning the gap. This CDR3 contains 14 residues. CDR1 is DFQATT, CDR2 SNEGSKA, per germline (reference sequence). The CDR3 nucleotides read TGCAGTGCTAGAGTATCTAGCAGCCCCAATGAGCAGTTCTTC. It translates to CSARVSSSPNEQFF.

This clonotype has only a few counts. The chain employs TRBV29-1 and TRBJ2-7, with 12 bases aligning to TRBD1. Trimming removed 3 bases from V and 6 bases from J; junction bases left unmatched: 12. Per the germline V gene, CDR1 is SQVTM and CDR2 is ANQGSEA. CDR3 length equals 16 residues. The CDR3 loop reads CSVDNTGTGGFREQYF. In DNA form, the CDR3 reads TGCAGCGTTGATAATACCGGGACAGGGGGCTTCCGCGAGCAGTACTTC.

This clonotype was recorded at least ten times. Its ends do not fully match the called genes, so a read error is possible. This sequence joins TRBV2 and TRBJ1-2, with TRBD1 matching over 8 bases. There are 16 residues in the CDR3. The germline V gene has CDR1 SNHLY and CDR2 FYNNEI. CDR3 protein: CASSEGDRPPVAGYTF. For the CDR3, the DNA is TGTGCCAGCAGCGAAGGGGACAGGCCTCCTGTAGCTGGCTACACCTTC.

V is TRBV5-1 and J is TRBJ2-1; the match to TRBD2 covers 12 bases. J gave up 4 bases and V 7 bases, and 0 bases lay outside the gene matches. Germline values: CDR1 SGHRS, CDR2 YFSETQ. The CDR3 length is 13 residues. The CDR3: CASGTSGYNEQFF. The CDR3 DNA reads as TGCGCCAGCGGGACTAGCGGGTACAATGAGCAGTTCTTC.

About this clonotype: This may arise from a read error, as a much more abundant clone is one base away. The V and J genes are TRBV2 and TRBJ1-2; perhaps TRBD1 as D (5 bases). The CDR3 extends over 15 amino acids. Germline CDR1 SNHLY, CDR2 FYNNEI. Trimming took 4 bases from V and 3 from J, leaving 15 bases between them. CDR3 in DNA: TGTGCCAGCAGTGCTCCGGGACGGGGGGACTATGGCTACACCTTC. Translated: CASSAPGRGDYGYTF.

This clonotype was observed at least ten times. The genes are TRBV12-3 or TRBV12-4 and TRBJ1-1; 8 bases are a match to TRBD1. V was clipped by 5 bases and J by 5 bases; unmatched bases: 7. The CDR3 totals 14 residues. DNA for the CDR3: TGTGCCAGCAGTGCGGACAGGGTAGCAACTGAAGCTTTCTTT. It translates to CASSADRVATEAFF.

Concerning this clonotype itself: It may be a read error: a sequence one base away is much more abundant. CDR3 amino acids: CASSESRLITDTRYF. CDR3 nucleotides: TGTGCCAGCAGTGAGTCCCGGCTTATCACAGATACGCGGTATTTT. The rearrangement uses TRBV12-3 or TRBV12-4 and TRBJ2-3; D is undetermined. This CDR3 has 15 amino acids.

This clonotype was seen more than once but under ten times. The chain couples TRBV15 to TRBJ1-2; D is unclear. Germline V lookup: CDR1 LNHNV, CDR2 YYDKDF (reference sequence). V was cut by 0 bases and J by 4 bases, with 9 bases left in between. The CDR3 consists of 14 residues. The CDR3 region is CATSRDSSVYGYTF. CDR3 coding DNA: TGTGCCACCAGCAGAGACTCCAGTGTCTATGGCTACACCTTC. The whole variable domain, filled in from reference TRBV15 and TRBJ1-2, reads DAMVIQNPRYQVTQFGKPVTLSCSQTLNHNVMYWYQQKSSQAPKLLFHYYDKDFNNEADTPDNFQSRRPNTSFCFLDIRSPGLGDTAMYLCATSRDSSVYGYTFGSGTRLTVV.

This clonotype was recorded many times. This chain connects TRBV7-9 to TRBJ2-3; 12 bases map to TRBD2. This CDR3 has 15 residues. After removal of 3 bases from V and 4 bases from J, the junction contained 2 bases not matched to a gene. The germline V gene encodes CDR1 SEHNR and CDR2 FQNEAQ (reference sequence). The CDR3 loop is CASSFSSGRADTQYF. The CDR3, as DNA: TGTGCCAGCAGCTTCTCTAGCGGGAGGGCAGATACGCAGTATTTT.

This clonotype was observed many times. The gene calls are TRBV20-1 and TRBJ2-1; either TRBD1 or TRBD2 may fit D (6 bases each). CDR3 size: 16 residues. The V end lost 2 bases, the J end lost 8 bases, and 22 bases lay between the germline ends. The germline CDR1 and CDR2 sequences are DFQATT and SNEGSKA (reference sequence). As DNA, the CDR3 is TGCAGTGCTAGATCGGGGGCCCAGGTATCAGTCGATGAGCAGTTCTTC. Protein: CSARSGAQVSVDEQFF.

The sample holds many counts of this clonotype. The chain is built from TRBV7-8 and TRBJ1-5; D is perhaps TRBD1 (6 bases). Trimming left V 5 bases short and J 4 bases short, with 15 bases between. The length of the CDR3 is 15 residues. Germline V gene data show CDR1 as SGHVS and CDR2 as FQNEAQ. The CDR3 loop reads CASSTRQVRNQPQHF. The DNA of the CDR3 is TGTGCCAGCAGCACCAGACAGGTAAGGAATCAGCCCCAGCATTTT.

There are a few counts of this clonotype. The chain joins TRBV6-1 to TRBJ1-1; D perhaps matches TRBD1 (5 bases). The V end was cut by 6 bases, the J end by 12 bases, with 20 bases between. Germline V gene lookup returns CDR1 MNHNS and CDR2 SASEGT. The length of the CDR3 is 13 residues. The CDR3 loop reads CASSQDGGGRTFF. The DNA for the CDR3 is TGTGCCAGCAGCCAGGACGGGGGAGGGCGAACTTTCTTT.

This clonotype was seen at least ten times. The V and J genes are TRBV6-1 and TRBJ1-1; D gene ambiguous. V gave up 6 bases and J gave up 4 bases, with 6 bases separating them. There are 11 residues in the CDR3. Germline lookup yields CDR1 MNHNS and CDR2 SASEGT. This CDR3 is CASRGVTEAFF. The CDR3 DNA is TGTGCCAGCAGAGGCGTCACTGAAGCTTTCTTT.

This clonotype has ten or more counts. The genes are TRBV15 and TRBJ2-5; D perhaps matches TRBD1 (5 bases). Germline loops: CDR1 LNHNV, CDR2 YYDKDF (reference sequence). Deletions cut 0 bases from V and 4 bases from J, with 15 bases between. The CDR3 is made up of 16 amino acids. The CDR3 DNA is TGTGCCACCAGCAGAGATTGGGGCAGGGATGGAGAGACCCAGTACTTC. Translated, it gives CATSRDWGRDGETQYF.

This clonotype has ten or more counts. This chain connects TRBV6-5 to TRBJ2-7; 11 nucleotides match TRBD2. The V gene's germline CDR1 is MNHEY and CDR2 SVGAGI. After removal of 2 bases from V and 4 bases from J, the junction contained 4 bases not matched to a gene. This CDR3 has 15 residues. CDR3 nucleotide sequence: TGTGCCAGCAGTTACCCACTAGCGGGGGTGTACGAGCAGTACTTC. Protein product: CASSYPLAGVYEQYF.

The J gene is TRBJ1-1, the V gene TRBV5-6, with 9 bases matching TRBD1. The CDR3 contains 15 residues. V gave up 0 bases and J gave up 6 bases; unmatched junction bases: 6. Looked up from germline, CDR1 is SGHDT and CDR2 is YYEEEE. In DNA form, the CDR3 reads TGTGCCAGCAGCTTGGTGGGACAGGGTGAAGCTGAAGCTTTCTTT. Translating it yields CASSLVGQGEAEAFF.

This clonotype was seen repeatedly, ten times or more. The V call is TRBV30, the J call TRBJ1-1; D gene unclear. CDR1 and CDR2 (germline): GTSNPN, SVGIG (reference sequence). The CDR3 consists of 13 residues. V shed 5 bases and J shed 0 bases, with 10 bases lying between them. The CDR3 sequence: CAWETVMNTEAFF. In DNA form, the CDR3 reads TGTGCCTGGGAGACGGTGATGAACACTGAAGCTTTCTTT.

The table lists this clonotype with a few counts. The chain combines TRBV19 with TRBJ1-2, with D perhaps TRBD1 (5 bases). Germline-derived CDR1 and CDR2 are LNHDA and SQIVND (reference sequence). The CDR3 length is 14 residues. The V end was cut by 5 bases, the J end by 8 bases, with 18 bases between. The CDR3 sequence: CASSPSQGGEGYTF. CDR3 nucleotides: TGTGCCAGTAGTCCCTCCCAGGGCGGGGAGGGCTACACCTTC.

In its sample, this clonotype was seen many times. This chain links TRBV6-1 with TRBJ2-7; D unresolved. CDR3 length: 15 amino acids. From germline, CDR1 is MNHNS and CDR2 SASEGT. V gave up 5 bases and J gave up 6 bases, with 20 bases separating them. The DNA of the CDR3 is TGTGCCAGCAGTAATTCTGCGCAGACGCTTCGCGAGCAGTACTTC. It specifies CASSNSAQTLREQYF.